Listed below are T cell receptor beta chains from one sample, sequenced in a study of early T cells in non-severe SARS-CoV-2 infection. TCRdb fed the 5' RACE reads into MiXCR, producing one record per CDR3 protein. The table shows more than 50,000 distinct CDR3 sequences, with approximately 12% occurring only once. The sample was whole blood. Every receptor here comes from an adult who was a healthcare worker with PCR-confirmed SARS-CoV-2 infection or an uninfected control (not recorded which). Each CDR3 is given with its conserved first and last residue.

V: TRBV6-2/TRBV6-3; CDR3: CASSLQGLSNTEAFF
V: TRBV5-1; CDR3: CASSLEGQGSNNEQFF
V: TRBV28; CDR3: CASSLQGQGVKNIQYF
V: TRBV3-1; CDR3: CASSQGGQETQYF
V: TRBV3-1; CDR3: CATGGAGELFF
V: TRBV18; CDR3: CASSPQVQKYTEAFF
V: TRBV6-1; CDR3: CASSAGTQLTFPFSNTF
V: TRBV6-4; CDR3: CASSDRDNSPLHF
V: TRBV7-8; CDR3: CASSPYGQGARNEQFF
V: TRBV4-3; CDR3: CASSDPGSLTDTQYF
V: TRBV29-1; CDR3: CSVEVAGYEQYF
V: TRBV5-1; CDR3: CASSPGQNYGYTF
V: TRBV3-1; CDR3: CASSQGQRGSEKLFF
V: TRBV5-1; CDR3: CASTREWGNEKLFF
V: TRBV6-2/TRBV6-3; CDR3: CASAGPILNTGELFF
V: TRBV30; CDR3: CAWTPSGEAFF
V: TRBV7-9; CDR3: CASMAGSNTGELFF
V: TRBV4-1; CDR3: CASSQEQGAYGYTF
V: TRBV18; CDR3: CASSPDGTYGYTF
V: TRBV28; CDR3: CASTSRDTQYF
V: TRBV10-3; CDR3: CAISADSGGAGEQFF
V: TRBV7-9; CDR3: CASSGTSGRGSTDTQYF
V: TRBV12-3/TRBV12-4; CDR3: CASSLGGQGASPLHF
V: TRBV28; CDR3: CASSSVVGKDTEAFF
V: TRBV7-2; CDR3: CASSSRDSLQETQYF
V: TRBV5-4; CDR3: CASSSRTGETYNEQFF
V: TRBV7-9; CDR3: CASSLSGELFF
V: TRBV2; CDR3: CASTRSQYNEQFF
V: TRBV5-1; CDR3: CASSLPLAGTDTQYF
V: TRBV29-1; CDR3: CSIPPPGTGSGANVLTF
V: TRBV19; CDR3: CASSLQGTNSPLHF
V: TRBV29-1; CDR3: CSVERVYEQFF
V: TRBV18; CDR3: CASSPPGQYGYTF
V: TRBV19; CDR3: CASSILPGPERRGYTF
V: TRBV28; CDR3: CASTRVSYNSPLHF
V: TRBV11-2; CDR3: CASSLDSLGMGEQFF
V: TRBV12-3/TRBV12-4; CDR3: CASSELGRGPQETQYF
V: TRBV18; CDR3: CASSPLALSQNTEAFF
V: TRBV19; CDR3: CASATGGEQFF
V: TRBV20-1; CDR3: CSASQSGQGLSYEQYF
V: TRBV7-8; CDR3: CASSLYQESSYEQYF
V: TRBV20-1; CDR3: CSARSGEGTQYF
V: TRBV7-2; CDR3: CASSPTWTSGSYEQYF
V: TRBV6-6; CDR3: CASRPQGSGGGEQFF
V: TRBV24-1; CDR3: CATSDSGGHTEAFF
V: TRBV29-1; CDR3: CSVRSGSTYEQYF
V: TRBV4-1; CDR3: CASSHGGAGGINGYTF
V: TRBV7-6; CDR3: CASSLRTSGGLHTDTQYF
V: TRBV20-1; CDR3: CSANTGGSYGYTF
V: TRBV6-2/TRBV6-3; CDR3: CASCWSGTDTQYF
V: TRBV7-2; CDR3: CASSWTGIGTEAFF